The 17 T cell receptor beta chains listed next were all sequenced from one sample in a study of T cells in Graves' hyperthyroidism and ophthalmopathy. Amplification yielded TCR beta CDR3 regions, with RNA transcripts as the source. HTBI primers were the set used in a first-round RT-PCR of the TCR CDR3. TCRdb re-derived calls from the multiplex PCR reads in MiXCR, one entry per CDR3 protein. The sample has a few hundred thousand distinct CDR3 sequences; roughly 16% are singletons. The specimen was blood. All receptors come from a woman in her thirties or forties with Graves' ophthalmopathy.

This clonotype was counted a few times. The rearrangement links TRBV20-1 to TRBJ2-2; 8 bases agree with TRBD1. CDR1 and CDR2 (germline): DFQATT, SNEGSKA (reference sequence). With V trimmed by 5 bases and J by 6 bases, 8 bases remained unmatched. The CDR3 loop spans 14 amino acids. CDR3 coding DNA: TGCAGTGCTGAACCGGGACAGGTAGCCGGGGAGCTGTTTTTT. It encodes CSAEPGQVAGELFF.

This clonotype came up many times. CDR3 sequence (DNA): TGTGCCAGCAGCCTAAGCCACGGGACAGGGGCTCCCTATGGCTACACCTTC. This codes for CASSLSHGTGAPYGYTF. The chain has TRBV3-1 and TRBJ1-2, with 10 bases matching TRBD1. The CDR3 totals 17 residues. With 4 bases clipped from V and 4 bases from J, the junction kept 12 bases outside the gene matches. Germline V CDR1 and CDR2: LGHDT, YNNKEL (reference sequence).

This clonotype has only a few counts. The chain is built from TRBV27 and TRBJ2-3; no reliable D call. The CDR3 length is 13 residues. V lost 7 bases, J lost 0 bases, and 8 bases lay in between. Germline loops: CDR1 MNHEY, CDR2 SMNVEV (reference sequence). CDR3 sequence (DNA): TGTGCCAGCAATCCGGCTAGCACAGATACGCAGTATTTT. Protein product: CASNPASTDTQYF.

Concerning this clonotype: Germline and junction disagree at one end, which may indicate a read error. The V call is TRBV5-1, the J call TRBJ2-5; the match to TRBD1 covers 8 bases. The CDR3 has 13 residues. Germline V CDR1 and CDR2: SGHRS, YFSETQ. The CDR3 protein is CANSSTGGETQYF. As DNA, the CDR3 is TGCGCCAACAGCTCAACAGGGGGAGAGACCCAGTACTTC.

This clonotype was seen more than once but under ten times. The V gene is TRBV4-1, the J gene TRBJ2-1; D gene unclear. The CDR3 has 15 residues. Germline V gene sequence: CDR1 MGHRA, CDR2 YSYEKL. V dropped 7 bases and J dropped 0 bases, with 13 bases sitting between them. The DNA for the CDR3 is TGCGCCAGCAAGGCCGGGCCAAGCTCCTACAATGAGCAGTTCTTC. Amino acid sequence: CASKAGPSSYNEQFF.

This chain links TRBV4-1 with TRBJ2-3; 9 nucleotides match TRBD2. The CDR3 length is 17 residues. Germline CDR1 MGHRA, CDR2 YSYEKL. The ends lost 1 base at V and 1 base at J; junction bases unmatched: 6. The CDR3 region is CASSQGRLAEGTDTQYF. CDR3 DNA: TGCGCCAGCAGCCAAGGCCGACTAGCGGAAGGCACAGATACGCAGTATTTT.

The sample holds many counts of this clonotype. This rearrangement joins TRBV11-3 to TRBJ2-3, with 10 bases aligning to TRBD2. Germline lookup yields CDR1 SGHNT and CDR2 YENEEA. The V segment lost 5 bases and the J segment 1 base; nucleotides outside the gene matches: 3. The CDR3 length is 15 residues. CDR3 sequence reads: CASSVGTSGTDTQYF. CDR3 bases: TGTGCCAGCAGCGTCGGGACTAGCGGCACAGATACGCAGTATTTT.

Regarding this clonotype: Given a much more abundant clone one base away, this may be a read error. This chain links TRBV9 with TRBJ2-3; 7 nucleotides match TRBD2. Germline lookup yields CDR1 SGDLS and CDR2 YYNGEE. CDR3 length: 15 amino acids. CDR3 residues: CASSVGAVAGDTQCF. DNA for the CDR3: TGTGCCAGCAGCGTAGGGGCCGTGGCGGGAGATACGCAGTGTTTT.

The chain carries TRBV20-1 and TRBJ1-5; D remains unclear. The V and J ends lost 4 bases and 3 bases respectively, with 7 bases between them. This CDR3 is 12 amino acids long. Germline V gives CDR1 DFQATT, CDR2 SNEGSKA (reference sequence). The CDR3 DNA follows: TGCAGTGCTACAGGAAACAATCAGCCCCAGCATTTT. It encodes CSATGNNQPQHF.

This clonotype has a count of ten or more. The chain links TRBV11-2 to TRBJ2-1, with D possibly being TRBD2 (7 bases). This CDR3 comprises 15 residues. CDR1 SGHAT and CDR2 FQNNGV come from the germline V gene. Trimming cost V 5 bases and J 6 bases, with 17 bases left between them. In DNA form, the CDR3 reads TGTGCCAGCAGCCCCTTCGGGGGGCCAGTCAATGAGCAGTTCTTC. Translation gives CASSPFGGPVNEQFF.

This clonotype has a single count. The V and J genes are TRBV29-1 and TRBJ2-7, with TRBD1 matching 8 bases. Germline V lookup: CDR1 SQVTM, CDR2 ANQGSEA. The ends lost 4 bases at V and 7 bases at J; junction bases unmatched: 15. This CDR3 has 15 residues. CDR3: CSVAPSGTGAREQYF. CDR3 coding DNA: TGCAGCGTTGCCCCCTCCGGGACAGGCGCCAGGGAGCAGTACTTC.

This sequence joins TRBV3-1 and TRBJ1-4; D possibly corresponds to TRBD1 (6 bases). V lost 5 bases and J lost 8, with 15 bases in between. The CDR3 is 14 residues long. Germline CDR1 reads LGHDT; CDR2 reads YNNKEL (reference sequence). CDR3 sequence (DNA): TGTGCCAGCAGCTTTCAGGGGCATGGGGAAAAACTGTTTTTT. Protein product: CASSFQGHGEKLFF. The whole variable domain, filled in from reference TRBV3-1 and TRBJ1-4, reads DTAVSQTPKYLVTQMGNDKSIKCEQNLGHDTMYWYKQDSKKFLKIMFSYNNKELIINETVPNRFSPKSPDKAHLNLHINSLELGDSAVYFCASSFQGHGEKLFFGSGTQLSVL.

This clonotype was seen ten or more times. V usage is TRBV18 and J usage is TRBJ1-1, with a weak D call TRBD1 (6 bases). The germline gives CDR1 KGHSH, CDR2 LQKENI. This CDR3 has 15 amino acids. The V gene lost 3 bases and the J gene lost 1 base, with 12 bases spanning the gap. The CDR3 sequence is CASSPAQGGNTEAFF. Written as DNA, the CDR3 is TGTGCCAGCTCACCCGCACAGGGAGGGAACACTGAAGCTTTCTTT.

The chain uses TRBV28 and TRBJ2-3, with D uncertain. Trimming removed 7 bases at V and 0 bases at J, with 5 bases between. This CDR3 spans 12 amino acids. Germline values: CDR1 MDHEN, CDR2 SYDVKM. The CDR3 protein is CASKESTDTQYF. The CDR3 region has the DNA TGTGCCAGCAAAGAGAGCACAGATACGCAGTATTTT.

This clonotype was counted a few times. This chain links TRBV9 with TRBJ2-7, with D unresolved. The V end lost 4 bases, the J end lost 3 bases, and 11 bases lay between the germline ends. CDR1 SGDLS and CDR2 YYNGEE come from the germline V gene. This CDR3 region has 13 residues. Here the CDR3 DNA reads TGTGCCAGCAGCCAAGGGTTCGGCTACGAGCAGTACTTC. Its translation: CASSQGFGYEQYF. The full variable domain, completed using reference TRBV9 and TRBJ2-7, is DSGVTQTPKHLITATGQRVTLRCSPRSGDLSVYWYQQSLDQGLQFLIQYYNGEERAKGNILERFSAQQFPDLHSELNLSSLELGDSALYFCASSQGFGYEQYFGPGTRLTVT.

This clonotype was picked up a small number of times. The genes are TRBV11-2 and TRBJ2-3; D call uncertain. Germline CDR1 reads SGHAT; CDR2 reads FQNNGV. This CDR3 is 16 amino acids long. V lost 4 bases, J lost 3 bases, and 17 bases lay in between. The CDR3 protein is CASSSDPNLITDTQYF. CDR3 DNA: TGTGCCAGCAGCTCGGACCCAAACTTAATAACAGATACGCAGTATTTT.

The CDR3: CSVGGGSSYNEQFF. As DNA, the CDR3 is TGCAGCGTTGGTGGGGGGAGTTCCTACAATGAGCAGTTCTTC. The rearrangement joins TRBV29-1 to TRBJ2-1; a weak D match, TRBD2 (6 bases). V was clipped by 4 bases and J by 1 base, with 11 bases between them. The CDR3 runs 14 residues. The germline CDR1 and CDR2 sequences are SQVTM and ANQGSEA.